This TCR beta chain was obtained from a study of blood T cell repertoires in COVID-19. Study context: T cells, B-cell-depleted T cells, or PBMCs supplied cDNA or gDNA.

Participants were placed into cohorts based on the clinical history they reported. This clone was picked up a small number of times. As processed by the authors: The authors estimated nucleated cell counts from reference gene primer amplification. Some clones are missing from TCRdb's copy, which holds only in-frame ones; the method was immunoSEQ multiplex PCR. D and trimming were read from the DNA, whereas the V and J calls and clone size are those reported in that table. The sample holds 300,000 to 400,000 clones; roughly 90% are singletons and the top ten take approximately 1%. The TCR originated in a woman aged 25 to 39 with acute COVID-19. The source material was PBMCs or T cells enriched from blood (not recorded which).

Here the CDR3 DNA reads TGTGCCAGCAGTTTACACATGAACACTGAAGCTTTCTTT. Translation gives CASSLHMNTEAFF. This chain connects TRBV12-3 or TRBV12-4 to TRBJ1-1, with no clear D. V lost 2 bases and J 0 bases, leaving 4 bases between the germline ends. The CDR3 is 13 amino acids.